The 8 T cell receptor beta chains listed next were all sequenced from one sample in a study of OX40 agonist ivuxolimab in advanced cancers. The method was the immunoSEQ multiplex PCR assay. TCRdb retrieved this table from immuneACCESS and kept in-frame rearrangements only. Not all clones are present; in checked studies, unresolved V genes account for under half, and no reason is known for the remainder. A total of more than 45,000 clones appear in this sample, roughly 80% of them only once. The ten largest clones represent around 3.3% of the sample. The sample consisted of CD4+ or CD8+ T cells sorted from blood, taken in a trial of the OX40 agonist ivuxolimab. The receptors were sampled from an adult with an advanced solid tumor such as melanoma, head and neck, liver or kidney cancer.

This clone was counted a few times. The CDR3 loop is CASSKVPQGEQFF. The CDR3 bases are TGTGCCAGCAGCAAAGTCCCACAGGGCGAGCAGTTCTTC. The genes are TRBV11-3 and TRBJ2-1, with TRBD1 as a possible D gene (6 bases). There are 13 residues in the CDR3. Germline-derived CDR1 and CDR2 are SGHNT and YENEEA. The V and J ends lost 5 bases and 10 bases respectively, with 15 bases between them.

J is TRBJ2-3 and V is TRBV19; D is unresolved. This CDR3 is 11 amino acids long. V was shortened by 7 bases and J by 3 bases, with 5 bases between the two germline ends. Germline CDR1 is LNHDA and CDR2 is SQIVND (reference sequence). CDR3 amino acids: CASMATDTQYF. CDR3 coding DNA: TGTGCCAGTATGGCTACAGATACGCAGTATTTT.

The chain employs TRBV25-1 and TRBJ1-6, with a tentative D call TRBD1 (5 bases). Looked up from germline, CDR1 is MGHDK and CDR2 is SYGVNS. This CDR3 contains 13 residues. Trimming left V 7 bases short and J 5 bases short, with 9 bases between. The CDR3 loop reads CASKQVNNSPLHF. The CDR3 DNA reads as TGTGCCAGCAAACAGGTGAATAATTCACCCCTCCACTTT.

The CDR3, as DNA: TGTGCCAGCAGCTTATCGACCCAGCCCCTCCACTTT. Translation: CASSLSTQPLHF. J is TRBJ1-6 and V is TRBV7-2; the D is unclear. The V end was cut by 2 bases, the J end by 13 bases, with 9 bases between. Germline V gives CDR1 SGHTA, CDR2 FQGNSA. This CDR3 comprises 12 residues.

The rearrangement uses TRBV11-3 and TRBJ2-5; tentatively, D is TRBD2 (6 bases). With the DNA end fitting TRBJ2-7 better, the J assignment may be wrong. The CDR3 is 12 residues long. CDR1 is SGHNT and CDR2 is YENEEA in the germline V gene. The DNA of the CDR3 is TGTGCCAGCAGCTTTGGACTATACGAGCAGTACTTC. Translated, it gives CASSFGLYEQYF.

This chain links TRBV9 with TRBJ2-1, with D possibly TRBD2 on 6 matching bases. CDR3 length: 15 amino acids. With 3 bases removed from V and 2 bases from J, the gap between germline ends came to 12 bases. The V gene's germline CDR1 is SGDLS and CDR2 YYNGEE. CDR3: CASSAYGGTYNEQFF. CDR3 bases: TGTGCCAGCAGCGCCTACGGGGGTACCTACAATGAGCAGTTCTTC. Combining the CDR3 with reference TRBV9 and TRBJ2-1 gives the whole variable domain DSGVTQTPKHLITATGQRVTLRCSPRSGDLSVYWYQQSLDQGLQFLIQYYNGEERAKGNILERFSAQQFPDLHSELNLSSLELGDSALYFCASSAYGGTYNEQFFGPGTRLTVL.

The chain recombines TRBV18 with TRBJ2-2; D is undetermined. This CDR3 has 16 amino acids. CDR1 and CDR2 from the germline V gene are KGHSH and LQKENI. Between the trimmed V and J ends, which lost 1 base and 0 bases, there was a span of 9 bases. As DNA, the CDR3 is TGTGCCAGCTCACCACTTTCCCTTACGAACACCGGGGAGCTGTTTTTT. Its translation: CASSPLSLTNTGELFF.

The gene calls are TRBV7-9 and TRBJ2-1; no clear D gene. V lost 2 bases, J lost 8 bases, and 7 bases lay in between. The CDR3 contains 12 residues. CDR1 and CDR2 (germline): SEHNR, FQNEAQ (reference sequence). As DNA, the CDR3 is TGTGCCAGCAGCTTATTGGGTCATGAGCAGTTCTTC. Amino acids: CASSLLGHEQFF.